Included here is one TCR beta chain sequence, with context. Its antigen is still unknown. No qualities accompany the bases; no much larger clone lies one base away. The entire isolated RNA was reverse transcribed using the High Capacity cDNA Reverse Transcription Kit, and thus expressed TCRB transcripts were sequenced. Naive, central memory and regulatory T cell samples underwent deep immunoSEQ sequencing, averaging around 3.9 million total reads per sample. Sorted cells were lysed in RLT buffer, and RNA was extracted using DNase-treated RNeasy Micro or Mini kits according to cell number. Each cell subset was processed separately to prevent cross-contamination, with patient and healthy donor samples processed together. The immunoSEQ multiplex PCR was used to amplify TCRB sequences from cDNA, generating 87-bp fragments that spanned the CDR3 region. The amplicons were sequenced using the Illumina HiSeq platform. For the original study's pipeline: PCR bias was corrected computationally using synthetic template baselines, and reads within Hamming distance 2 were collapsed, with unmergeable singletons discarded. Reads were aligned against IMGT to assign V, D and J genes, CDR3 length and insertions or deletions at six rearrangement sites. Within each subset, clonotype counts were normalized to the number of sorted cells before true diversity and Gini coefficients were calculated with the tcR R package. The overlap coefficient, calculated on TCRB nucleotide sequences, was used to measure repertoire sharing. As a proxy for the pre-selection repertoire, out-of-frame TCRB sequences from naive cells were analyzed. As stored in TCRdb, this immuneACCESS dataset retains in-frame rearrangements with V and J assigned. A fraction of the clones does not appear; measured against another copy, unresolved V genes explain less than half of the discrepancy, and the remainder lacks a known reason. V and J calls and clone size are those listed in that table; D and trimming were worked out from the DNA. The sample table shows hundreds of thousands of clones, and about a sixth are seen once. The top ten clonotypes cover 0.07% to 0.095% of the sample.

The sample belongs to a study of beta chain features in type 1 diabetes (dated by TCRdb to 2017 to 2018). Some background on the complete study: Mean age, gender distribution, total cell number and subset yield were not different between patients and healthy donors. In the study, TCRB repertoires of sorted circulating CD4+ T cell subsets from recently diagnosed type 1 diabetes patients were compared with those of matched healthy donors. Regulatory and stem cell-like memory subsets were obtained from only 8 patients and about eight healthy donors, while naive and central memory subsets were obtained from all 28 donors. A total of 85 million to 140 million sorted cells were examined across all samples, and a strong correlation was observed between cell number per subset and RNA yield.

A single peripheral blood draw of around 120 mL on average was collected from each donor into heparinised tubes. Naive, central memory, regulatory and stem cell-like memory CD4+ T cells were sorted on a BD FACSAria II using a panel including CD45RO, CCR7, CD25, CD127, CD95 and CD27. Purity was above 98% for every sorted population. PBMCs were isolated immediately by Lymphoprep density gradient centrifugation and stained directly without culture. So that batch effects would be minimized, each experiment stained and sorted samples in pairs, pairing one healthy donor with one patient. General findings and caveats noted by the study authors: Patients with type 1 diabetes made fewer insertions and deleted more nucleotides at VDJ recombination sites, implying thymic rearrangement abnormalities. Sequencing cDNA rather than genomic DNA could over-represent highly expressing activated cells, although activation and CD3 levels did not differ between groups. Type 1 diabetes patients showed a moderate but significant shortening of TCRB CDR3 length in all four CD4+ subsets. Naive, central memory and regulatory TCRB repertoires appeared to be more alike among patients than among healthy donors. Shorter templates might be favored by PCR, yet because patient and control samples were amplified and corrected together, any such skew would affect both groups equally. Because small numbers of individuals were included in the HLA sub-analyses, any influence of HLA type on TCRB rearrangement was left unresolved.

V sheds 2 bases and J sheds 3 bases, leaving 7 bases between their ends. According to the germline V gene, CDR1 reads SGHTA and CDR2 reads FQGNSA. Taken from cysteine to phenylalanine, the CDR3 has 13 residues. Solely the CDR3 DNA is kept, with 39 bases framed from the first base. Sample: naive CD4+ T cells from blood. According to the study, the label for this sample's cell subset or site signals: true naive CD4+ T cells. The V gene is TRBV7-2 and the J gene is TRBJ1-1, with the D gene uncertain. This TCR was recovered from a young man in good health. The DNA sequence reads TGTGCCAGCAGCTTATGGCGGGACACTGAAGCTTTCTTT. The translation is CASSLWRDTEAFF.